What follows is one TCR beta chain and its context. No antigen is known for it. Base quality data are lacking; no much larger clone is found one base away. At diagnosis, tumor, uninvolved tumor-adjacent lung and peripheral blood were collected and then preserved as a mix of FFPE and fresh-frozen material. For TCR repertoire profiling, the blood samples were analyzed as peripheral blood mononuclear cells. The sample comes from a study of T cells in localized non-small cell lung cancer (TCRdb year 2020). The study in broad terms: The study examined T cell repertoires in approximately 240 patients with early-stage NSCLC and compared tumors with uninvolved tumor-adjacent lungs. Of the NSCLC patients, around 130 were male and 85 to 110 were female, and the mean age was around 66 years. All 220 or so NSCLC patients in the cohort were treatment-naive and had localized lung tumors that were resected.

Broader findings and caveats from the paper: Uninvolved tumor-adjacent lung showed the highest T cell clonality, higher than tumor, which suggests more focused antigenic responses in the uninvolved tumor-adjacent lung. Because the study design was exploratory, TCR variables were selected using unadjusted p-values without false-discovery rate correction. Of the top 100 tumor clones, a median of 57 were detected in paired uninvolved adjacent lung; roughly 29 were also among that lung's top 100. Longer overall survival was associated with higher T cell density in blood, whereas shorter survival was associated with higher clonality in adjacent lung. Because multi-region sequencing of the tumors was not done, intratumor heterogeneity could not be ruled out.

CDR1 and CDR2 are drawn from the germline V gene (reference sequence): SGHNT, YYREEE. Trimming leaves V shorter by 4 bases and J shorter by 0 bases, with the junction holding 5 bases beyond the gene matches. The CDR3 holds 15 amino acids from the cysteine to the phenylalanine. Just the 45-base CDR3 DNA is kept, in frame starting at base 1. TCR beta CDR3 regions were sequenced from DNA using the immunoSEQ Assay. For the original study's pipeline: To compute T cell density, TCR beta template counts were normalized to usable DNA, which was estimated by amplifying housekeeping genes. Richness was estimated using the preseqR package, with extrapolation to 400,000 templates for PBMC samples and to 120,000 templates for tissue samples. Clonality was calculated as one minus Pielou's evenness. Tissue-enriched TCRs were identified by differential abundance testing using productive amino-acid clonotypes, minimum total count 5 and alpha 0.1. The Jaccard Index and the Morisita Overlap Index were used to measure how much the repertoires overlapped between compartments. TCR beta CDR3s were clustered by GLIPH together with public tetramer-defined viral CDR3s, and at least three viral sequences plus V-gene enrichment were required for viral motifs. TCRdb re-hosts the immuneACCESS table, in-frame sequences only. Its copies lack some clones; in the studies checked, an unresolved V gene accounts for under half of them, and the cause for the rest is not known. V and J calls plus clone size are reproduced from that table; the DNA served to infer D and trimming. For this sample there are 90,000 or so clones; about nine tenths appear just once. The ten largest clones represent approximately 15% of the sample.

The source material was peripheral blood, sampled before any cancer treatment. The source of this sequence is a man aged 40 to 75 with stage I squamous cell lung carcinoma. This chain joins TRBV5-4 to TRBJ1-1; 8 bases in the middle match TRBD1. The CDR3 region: CASSDGQGLNTEAFF. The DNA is TGTGCCAGCAGCGATGGACAGGGCTTGAACACTGAAGCTTTCTTT.